What follows are 9 T cell receptor beta chains derived from one specimen sequenced in a study of shared clonotypes between healthy human individuals (TCRdb year 2020). The library was prepared using the immunoSEQ multiplex PCR assay. TCRdb limited this immuneACCESS table to in-frame rearrangements with V and J called. A share of clones is missing; checked studies link under half to unresolved V genes, and the rest is unexplained. The sample yields 450,000 to 500,000 clones; around 80% were counted once. In total, the top ten clones hold approximately 13% of the sample. The specimen was PBMCs. These receptors all stem from a woman in her 40s in good health. Some clones in this sample may be carry-over from other donors' samples.

The rearrangement uses TRBV11-2 and TRBJ2-5; possibly TRBD1 for D (5 bases). The CDR3 has 15 amino acids. Germline V gene lookup returns CDR1 SGHAT and CDR2 FQNNGV. V lost 0 bases, J lost 7 bases, and 15 bases lay in between. The CDR3: CASSLDRAGKGTQYF. Here the CDR3 DNA reads TGTGCCAGCAGCTTAGATCGGGCAGGGAAAGGGACCCAGTACTTC. Looking up the rest from reference TRBV11-2 and TRBJ2-5 gives the full variable domain: EAGVAQSPRYKIIEKRQSVAFWCNPISGHATLYWYQQILGQGPKLLIQFQNNGVVDDSQLPKDRFSAERLKGVDSTLKIQPAKLEDSAVYLCASSLDRAGKGTQYFGPGTRLLVL.

This chain connects TRBV2 to TRBJ1-2, with 8 positions matching TRBD1. The length of the CDR3 is 15 residues. The germline V gene encodes CDR1 SNHLY and CDR2 FYNNEI. J gave up 8 bases and V 1 base, and 9 bases lay outside the gene matches. CDR3 in amino acids: CASSEGRTGLKGYTF. The CDR3 coding sequence is TGTGCCAGCAGTGAAGGGCGGACAGGGCTAAAGGGCTACACCTTC. The variable domain in full, with the rest retrieved from reference TRBV2 and TRBJ1-2, is EPEVTQTPSHQVTQMGQEVILRCVPISNHLYFYWYRQILGQKVEFLVSFYNNEISEKSEIFDDQFSVERPDGSNFTLKIRSTKLEDSAMYFCASSEGRTGLKGYTFGSGTRLTVV.

The chain uses TRBV19 and TRBJ1-5, with D perhaps matching TRBD1 (5 bases). V lost 8 bases and J lost 3, with 20 bases in between. Germline CDR1 LNHDA, CDR2 SQIVND (reference sequence). The CDR3 is 16 residues long. The CDR3 nucleotides read TGTGCCAGTGCCCCCCTCGGCCAGGGCCTCAATCAGCCCCAGCATTTT. It specifies CASAPLGQGLNQPQHF.

This clone was detected only a few times. The chain recombines TRBV28 with TRBJ1-1; unclear D gene. The germline V and J ends were trimmed by 6 bases and 11 bases, with 16 bases remaining between them. This CDR3 region has 12 residues. In germline, CDR1 is MDHEN, CDR2 SYDVKM. The CDR3 region is CASSFGRLGAFF. In DNA, the CDR3 is TGTGCCAGCAGCTTTGGGAGGCTGGGGGCTTTCTTT.

The V and J genes are TRBV7-3 and TRBJ1-1, with a weak D call TRBD1 (6 bases). The CDR3 sequence is 15 residues long. The ends were cut back, 1 base at V and 3 bases at J, with 12 bases in the middle. Germline V gives CDR1 SGHTA, CDR2 FQGTGA. CDR3 amino acids: CASSLIGGAHTEAFF. CDR3 in DNA: TGTGCCAGCAGCTTAATCGGGGGCGCCCACACTGAAGCTTTCTTT.

V is TRBV10-3 and J is TRBJ1-1; unclear D gene. This CDR3 contains 14 residues. Germline loops: CDR1 ENHRY, CDR2 SYGVKD. V lost 3 bases, J lost 3 bases, and 11 bases lay in between. This CDR3 is CAISDLGVHTEAFF. CDR3 DNA: TGTGCCATCAGTGATCTTGGGGTCCACACTGAAGCTTTCTTT.

The CDR3 protein is CASSFRGSSYEQYF. The DNA for the CDR3 is TGTGCCAGCAGCTTCAGGGGTAGCTCCTACGAGCAGTACTTC. This chain connects TRBV11-2 to TRBJ2-7, with D perhaps TRBD1 (6 bases). V gave up 3 bases and J gave up 0 bases, with 9 bases separating them. Germline V gene data show CDR1 as SGHAT and CDR2 as FQNNGV. The CDR3 covers 14 residues.

CDR3 region: CASGLGVLLDEQFF. DNA for the CDR3: TGTGCCAGCGGCCTTGGCGTTCTTTTGGATGAGCAGTTCTTC. The chain carries TRBV2 and TRBJ2-1, with D unclear. Trimming took 8 bases from V and 8 from J, leaving 19 bases between them. The germline gives CDR1 SNHLY, CDR2 FYNNEI. The length of the CDR3 is 14 residues.

This clone appeared once. This chain uses TRBV27 with TRBJ1-1; TRBD1 aligns across 7 bases. Per the germline V gene, CDR1 is MNHEY and CDR2 is SMNVEV (reference sequence). V lost 10 bases to trimming and J lost 0 bases; unmatched junction nucleotides: 11. CDR3 size: 15 residues. The CDR3, as DNA: TGTGCCACATCGCCAGGGGGGTGGGTGAACACTGAAGCTTTCTTT. This sequence encodes CATSPGGWVNTEAFF.